These 19 T cell receptor beta chains share one sample of origin, sequenced in a study of patients and donors after allogeneic stem cell transplantation. TCRdb re-analysed the RT-PCR reads in MiXCR, keeping a single row per CDR3 protein. The data contain about a million distinct CDR3 sequences, more than 15% of them singletons. The sequencing input was blood, either unsorted or a sorted T cell fraction (not recorded which). The receptors were gathered from a human donor who was either an allogeneic HSCT recipient or a stem cell or donor lymphocyte infusion donor (not recorded which). It is not recorded whose cells these are; they may come from a transplant donor.

This clonotype was detected only a few times. This chain uses TRBV29-1 with TRBJ2-2, with 8 bases that match TRBD1. Germline assignment: CDR1 SQVTM and CDR2 ANQGSEA. The CDR3 contains 15 residues. V lost 5 bases and J lost 0; bases outside the gene matches: 5. Here the CDR3 reads CSVTRQGSNTGELFF. The DNA of the CDR3 is TGCAGCGTTACCCGACAGGGGTCGAACACCGGGGAGCTGTTTTTT.

Remarks on this clonotype: It may be a read error: a sequence one base away is much more abundant. This sequence joins TRBV5-1 and TRBJ2-1; 7 bases fit TRBD2. Germline V gene data show CDR1 as SGHRS and CDR2 as YFSETQ. This CDR3 is 15 amino acids long. This CDR3 reads CASSSSSGWYSEQFF. DNA of the CDR3: TGCGCCAGCAGCTCCTCTAGCGGCTGGTACAGTGAGCAGTTCTTC.

This clonotype was seen a few times. The chain couples TRBV20-1 to TRBJ1-5; D is ambiguous. In germline, CDR1 is DFQATT, CDR2 SNEGSKA (reference sequence). CDR3 length: 13 residues. The CDR3 loop is CSVGGYGNQPQHF. In nucleotides, the CDR3 is TGCAGCGTGGGTGGGTACGGCAATCAGCCCCAGCATTTT.

This clonotype appeared a few times. The chain couples TRBV6-1 to TRBJ2-7; maybe TRBD1 (6 bases). The V gene lost 7 bases and the J gene lost 2 bases, with 12 bases spanning the gap. This CDR3 comprises 13 residues. Germline assignment: CDR1 MNHNS and CDR2 SASEGT. CDR3 in amino acids: CASTRQEPYEQYF. In DNA, the CDR3 is TGTGCCAGCACCCGACAGGAGCCCTACGAGCAGTACTTC.

The rearrangement joins TRBV9 to TRBJ2-1; 8 bases line up with TRBD1. The V segment lost 4 bases and the J segment 7 bases; nucleotides outside the gene matches: 13. The germline V gene has CDR1 SGDLS and CDR2 YYNGEE. The CDR3 has 16 residues. The CDR3 here is CASSPMDRAFMNEQFF. CDR3 sequence (DNA): TGTGCCAGCAGCCCGATGGACAGGGCTTTTATGAATGAGCAGTTCTTC.

This clonotype came up a few times. V is TRBV4-3 and J is TRBJ2-3; no reliable D call. This CDR3 has 17 residues. Germline-derived CDR1 and CDR2 are LGHNA and YSLEER. V lost 0 bases to trimming and J lost 2 bases, with 15 bases between them. The CDR3 reads CASSQDLSDGYTDTQYF. CDR3 DNA: TGCGCCAGCAGCCAAGATTTATCGGACGGCTACACAGATACGCAGTATTTT.

The V and J genes are TRBV10-3 and TRBJ2-7, with D perhaps given as TRBD1 or TRBD2 (5 bases each). The length of the CDR3 is 13 residues. Germline CDR1 and CDR2: ENHRY and SYGVKD. V dropped 4 bases and J dropped 5 bases, with 12 bases sitting between them. CDR3 protein: CAISVRGADEQYF. The CDR3 nucleotides read TGTGCCATCAGTGTTCGGGGCGCCGACGAGCAGTACTTC.

The chain joins TRBV7-9 to TRBJ2-5, with 10 bases aligning to TRBD2. V shed 5 bases and J 5 bases; nucleotides not matched to a gene: 14. The CDR3 spans 17 residues. The germline V gene has CDR1 SEHNR and CDR2 FQNEAQ (reference sequence). CDR3 DNA: TGTGCCAGCAGCCGCCCTGGGGCTAGCGGGAGAGGGGAGACCCAGTACTTC. This encodes CASSRPGASGRGETQYF.

V is TRBV5-1 and J is TRBJ2-5; 7 bases match TRBD2. The V and J ends lost 6 bases and 1 base, in that order; junction bases with no gene match: 9. Germline V gives CDR1 SGHRS, CDR2 YFSETQ. This CDR3 comprises 15 residues. CDR3 coding DNA: TGCGCCAGCACCTCCCCTGGGACTACCCAAGAGACCCAGTACTTC. Translated: CASTSPGTTQETQYF.

This clonotype has at least ten counts. This chain connects TRBV5-1 to TRBJ1-5, with D unresolved. The CDR3 sequence is 14 residues long. Looked up from germline, CDR1 is SGHRS and CDR2 is YFSETQ. V was clipped by 0 bases and J by 3 bases, with 7 bases between them. CDR3 bases: TGCGCCAGCAGCTTGGAAGGGATCAATCAGCCCCAGCATTTT. It codes for CASSLEGINQPQHF.

The table lists this clonotype with a few counts. This rearrangement joins TRBV12-3 or TRBV12-4 to TRBJ1-3, with unresolved D. The CDR3 has 11 amino acids. V dropped 1 base and J dropped 11 bases, with 6 bases sitting between them. CDR3 in amino acids: CASSLGFAIYF. CDR3 coding DNA: TGTGCCAGCAGTTTAGGGTTTGCCATATATTTT.

There are a few counts of this clonotype. A junction boundary mismatches the germline segment, possibly from a read error. The chain has TRBV5-1 and TRBJ2-1, with 7 bases matching TRBD1. This CDR3 is 15 amino acids long. Germline V gives CDR1 SGHRS, CDR2 YFSETQ. The CDR3 spells CASTLGQLGNNEQFF. In DNA form, the CDR3 reads TGCGCCAGCACCTTGGGACAGCTGGGAAACAATGAGCAGTTCTTC.

This clonotype has just a few counts. The chain links TRBV18 to TRBJ1-1, with 8 bases lining up with TRBD1. CDR3 length equals 15 residues. V was pared by 6 bases and J by 2 bases, with 8 bases of the junction left unmatched. The V gene's germline CDR1 is KGHSH and CDR2 LQKENI. DNA of the CDR3: TGTGCCAGCTCCGACGGGCAGGGGGCAAACACTGAAGCTTTCTTT. Protein sequence: CASSDGQGANTEAFF.

This clonotype was detected ten times or more. The gene calls are TRBV5-1 and TRBJ1-2; D gene uncertain. Trimming removed 0 bases from V and 4 bases from J, with 7 bases in between. The CDR3 contains 13 residues. Germline lookup yields CDR1 SGHRS and CDR2 YFSETQ. CDR3 in amino acids: CASSLDPSYGYTF. In nucleotides, the CDR3 is TGCGCCAGCAGCTTGGATCCCTCCTATGGCTACACCTTC.

The table lists this clonotype with a few counts. The V call is TRBV12-3 or TRBV12-4, the J call TRBJ1-2, with D perhaps TRBD1 (5 bases). The V gene lost 5 bases and the J gene lost 5 bases, with 21 bases spanning the gap. This CDR3 has 16 residues. This CDR3 reads CASSLPKGTPRYGYTF. In DNA, the CDR3 is TGTGCCAGCAGTCTACCAAAGGGGACTCCCCGATATGGCTACACCTTC.

The rearrangement uses TRBV4-2 and TRBJ2-3; 9 nucleotides agree with TRBD2. CDR3 length equals 15 residues. V shed 0 bases, J shed 5 bases, and the junction held 3 bases outside the gene matches. Per the germline V gene, CDR1 is LGHNA and CDR2 is YNFKEQ. CDR3 in DNA: TGTGCCAGCAGCCAAGAGATACTAGCGGGAGATACGCAGTATTTT. Translation gives CASSQEILAGDTQYF.

The rearrangement links TRBV28 to TRBJ2-2, with D perhaps TRBD1 or TRBD2 (6 bases each). Deletions cut 6 bases from V and 2 bases from J, with 19 bases between. CDR1 MDHEN and CDR2 SYDVKM come from the germline V gene. This CDR3 is 17 amino acids long. CDR3 in DNA: TGTGCCAGCAGCCCCCATTTGGGGGCGGGAAACACCGGGGAGCTGTTTTTT. Its translation is CASSPHLGAGNTGELFF.

In its sample, this clonotype was seen a few times. This chain joins TRBV30 and TRBJ2-1, with D perhaps matching TRBD2 (6 bases). The CDR3 runs 12 residues. The V and J ends lost 7 bases and 9 bases respectively, with 16 bases between them. From germline, CDR1 is GTSNPN and CDR2 SVGIG (reference sequence). The chain's CDR3 is CALVASGPEQFF. CDR3 nucleotides: TGTGCCTTAGTGGCCAGCGGGCCTGAGCAGTTCTTC.

This clonotype was seen a few times. The rearrangement uses TRBV12-3 or TRBV12-4 and TRBJ2-1, with D perhaps TRBD2 (7 bases). The CDR3 spans 15 residues. Trimming left V 7 bases short and J 4 bases short, with 17 bases between. The CDR3 is CASTVPGGGYNEQFF. CDR3 DNA sequence: TGTGCCAGCACCGTTCCGGGGGGCGGTTACAATGAGCAGTTCTTC.